What follows are 9 T cell receptor beta chains derived from one specimen sequenced in a study of high-grade serous ovarian cancer treatment subgroups (dated by TCRdb to the early 2020s). Tumor samples were collected prior to definitive surgery or chemotherapy. Libraries came from the immunoSEQ multiplex PCR assay. TCRdb provides this immuneACCESS table in a form limited to in-frame rearrangements. Some clones are lacking; in checked studies, under half of them reflect an unresolved V gene, and why the rest are absent is not known. Recorded for this sample are about 16,000 clones; roughly 70% of them occurred a single time. The ten most abundant clones make up 3.5% to 5.5% of the sample. Material: tumor tissue. These receptor sequences come from a human donor with high-grade serous ovarian cancer.

This chain joins TRBV7-3 and TRBJ2-5; possible D gene TRBD2, 6 bases. The germline V gene has CDR1 SGHTA and CDR2 FQGTGA. Trimming removed 3 bases at V and 4 bases at J, with 12 bases between. The CDR3 has 14 residues. The CDR3 coding sequence is TGTGCCAGCAGCTTGTTCGGGGGTCGAGAGACCCAGTACTTC. Residues: CASSLFGGRETQYF. Full variable domain (remainder filled in from reference TRBV7-3 and TRBJ2-5): GAGVSQTPSNKVTEKGKYVELRCDPISGHTALYWYRQSLGQGPEFLIYFQGTGAADDSGLPNDRFFAVRPEGSVSTLKIQRTERGDSAVYLCASSLFGGRETQYFGPGTRLLVL.

Here the CDR3 reads CASSQGSGRNTGELFF. The CDR3 DNA is TGCGCCAGCAGCCAAGGCTCCGGTCGGAACACCGGGGAGCTGTTTTTT. The V and J genes are TRBV4-3 and TRBJ2-2; D remains unclear. This CDR3 contains 16 residues. CDR1 LGHNA and CDR2 YSLEER come from the germline V gene. V was cut by 1 base and J by 1 base, with 10 bases left in between.

The V and J genes are TRBV5-6 and TRBJ1-2; unclear D gene. From germline, CDR1 is SGHDT and CDR2 YYEEEE. The ends were cut back, 0 bases at V and 2 bases at J, with 2 bases in the middle. The CDR3 totals 12 residues. The CDR3 is CASSLGNYGYTF. In DNA, the CDR3 is TGTGCCAGCAGCTTGGGCAACTATGGCTACACCTTC.

The J gene is TRBJ2-7, the V gene TRBV4-3, with D unclear. With 1 base removed from V and 3 bases from J, the gap between germline ends came to 10 bases. CDR3 size: 14 residues. Germline lookup yields CDR1 LGHNA and CDR2 YSLEER. CDR3 sequence (DNA): TGCGCCAGCAGCCAAGGGTCACCCGGCTACGAGCAGTACTTC. Residues: CASSQGSPGYEQYF.

This chain joins TRBV4-3 and TRBJ2-2, with D uncertain. The CDR3 sequence is 14 residues long. Germline CDR1 reads LGHNA; CDR2 reads YSLEER. Deletions cut 0 bases from V and 7 bases from J, with 9 bases between. The CDR3 nucleotides are TGCGCCAGCAGCCAAGAGACGGTGAGCGGGGAGCTGTTTTTT. Its protein is CASSQETVSGELFF.

This sequence joins TRBV7-3 and TRBJ1-6; 7 bases are a match to TRBD1. Germline assignment: CDR1 SGHTA and CDR2 FQGTGA. This CDR3 contains 13 residues. After removal of 0 bases from V and 14 bases from J, the junction contained 4 bases not matched to a gene. CDR3 sequence reads: CASSLTFGQALHF. In DNA, the CDR3 is TGTGCCAGCAGCTTAACGTTCGGACAGGCCCTCCACTTT.

The J gene is TRBJ1-5, the V gene TRBV6-6; D is ambiguous. V was clipped by 0 bases and J by 1 base, with 7 bases between them. Germline lookup yields CDR1 MNHNY and CDR2 SVGAGI (reference sequence). The CDR3 extends over 15 amino acids. CDR3 nucleotides: TGTGCCAGCAGTTACTCCACCGACAGCAATCAGCCCCAGCATTTT. Translating it yields CASSYSTDSNQPQHF.

CDR3 protein: CASSKTSGGPHEQYF. The CDR3 region has the DNA TGTGCCAGCAGCAAAACTAGCGGGGGACCCCACGAGCAGTACTTC. V usage is TRBV7-2 and J usage is TRBJ2-7, with 11 bases fitting TRBD2. CDR1 and CDR2 (germline): SGHTA, FQGNSA. This CDR3 contains 15 residues. J gave up 5 bases and V 5 bases, and 8 bases lay outside the gene matches.

This clone was found a few times. The chain uses TRBV19 and TRBJ1-1; D is perhaps TRBD1 (6 bases). CDR3 length equals 15 residues. The V end was cut by 6 bases, the J end by 0 bases, with 14 bases between. Germline values: CDR1 LNHDA, CDR2 SQIVND (reference sequence). The CDR3 protein is CASRNRGQMNTEAFF. Written as DNA, the CDR3 is TGTGCCAGTAGAAACCGCGGACAGATGAACACTGAAGCTTTCTTT.